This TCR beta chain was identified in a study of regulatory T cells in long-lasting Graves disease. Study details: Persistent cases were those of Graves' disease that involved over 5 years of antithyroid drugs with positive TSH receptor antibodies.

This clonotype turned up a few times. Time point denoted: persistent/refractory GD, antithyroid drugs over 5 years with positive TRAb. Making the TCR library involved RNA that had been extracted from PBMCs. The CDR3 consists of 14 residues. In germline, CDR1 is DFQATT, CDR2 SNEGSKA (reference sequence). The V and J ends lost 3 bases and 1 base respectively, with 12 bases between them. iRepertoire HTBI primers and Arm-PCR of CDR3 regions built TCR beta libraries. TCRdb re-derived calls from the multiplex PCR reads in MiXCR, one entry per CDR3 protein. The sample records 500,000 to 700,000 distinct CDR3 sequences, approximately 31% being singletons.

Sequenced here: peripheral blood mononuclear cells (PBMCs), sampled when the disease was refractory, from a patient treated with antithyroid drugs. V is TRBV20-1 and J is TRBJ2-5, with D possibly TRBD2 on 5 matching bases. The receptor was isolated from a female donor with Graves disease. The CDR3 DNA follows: TGCAGTGCTAGCCTCGGGCGGGTCCAAGAGACCCAGTACTTC. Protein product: CSASLGRVQETQYF.